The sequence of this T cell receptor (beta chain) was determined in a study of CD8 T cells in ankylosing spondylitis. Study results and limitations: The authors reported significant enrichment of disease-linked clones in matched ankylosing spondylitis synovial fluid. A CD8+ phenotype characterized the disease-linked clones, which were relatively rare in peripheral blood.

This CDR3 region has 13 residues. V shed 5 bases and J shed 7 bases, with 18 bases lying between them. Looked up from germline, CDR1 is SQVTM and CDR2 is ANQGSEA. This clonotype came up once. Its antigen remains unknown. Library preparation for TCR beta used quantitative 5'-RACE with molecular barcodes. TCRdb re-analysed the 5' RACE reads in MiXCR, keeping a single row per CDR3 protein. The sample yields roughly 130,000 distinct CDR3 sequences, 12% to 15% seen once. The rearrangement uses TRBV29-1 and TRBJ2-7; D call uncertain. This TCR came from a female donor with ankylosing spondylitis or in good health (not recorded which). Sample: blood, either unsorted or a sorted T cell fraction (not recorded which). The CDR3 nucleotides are TGCAGCGTTAACAGATCGCCCTCTGAGGAGCAGTACTTC. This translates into CSVNRSPSEEQYF.